Below, 32 T cell receptor beta chains from the same sample are listed, as sequenced in a study of CD8+CD57+ T cells in acquired aplastic anemia. TCR beta VDJ and CDR3 profiles were obtained from a genomic DNA template. A single record per CDR3 protein comes from TCRdb applying MiXCR to the reads. The repertoire has roughly 170,000 distinct CDR3 sequences, around 50% of them found once; the top ten carry over 10%. Patients chosen for sequencing had CD8+CD57+ cells that had expanded, as shown by flow cytometry. Sample: sorted CD4+, CD8+, or CD8+CD57+ T cells (not recorded which) from PBMCs. Source of these receptors: a human donor with aplastic anemia.

The chain employs TRBV13 and TRBJ1-6; possibly TRBD1 for D (6 bases). V was shortened by 6 bases and J by 3 bases, with 12 bases between the two germline ends. The CDR3 extends over 15 amino acids. Germline V lookup: CDR1 PRHDT, CDR2 FYEKMQ (reference sequence). CDR3 amino acids: CASSTRGGYNSPLHF. The CDR3 DNA reads TGTGCCAGCAGTACCAGGGGTGGCTATAATTCACCCCTCCACTTT.

The sample holds a few counts of this clonotype. The CDR3 sequence: CASSQVNMGFTDTQYF. DNA for the CDR3: TGCGCCAGCAGCCAAGTCAATATGGGTTTCACAGATACGCAGTATTTT. The V and J genes are TRBV4-1 and TRBJ2-3; no firm D call. Germline loops: CDR1 MGHRA, CDR2 YSYEKL. The CDR3 is 16 amino acids. The V and J ends lost 1 base and 2 bases respectively, with 13 bases between them.

The chain recombines TRBV20-1 with TRBJ2-5; 7 bases agree with TRBD2. Per germline, CDR1 DFQATT and CDR2 SNEGSKA (reference sequence). The CDR3 sequence is 16 residues long. V lost 6 bases and J lost 0; bases outside the gene matches: 13. This CDR3 is CSAKFLAAEYQETQYF. The CDR3 DNA follows: TGCAGTGCCAAATTCCTAGCGGCAGAGTACCAAGAGACCCAGTACTTC.

This clonotype has more than one count but fewer than ten. The chain links TRBV10-3 to TRBJ2-5; D possibly corresponds to TRBD1 (6 bases). V lost 5 bases and J lost 2, with 9 bases in between. The CDR3 is 13 residues long. The germline gives CDR1 ENHRY, CDR2 SYGVKD. The CDR3 sequence is CAISRGQQETQYF. The CDR3 DNA reads as TGTGCCATCAGTCGAGGACAGCAAGAGACCCAGTACTTC.

This clonotype showed up many times. V usage is TRBV7-6 and J usage is TRBJ2-7; 7 positions match TRBD2. V was clipped by 0 bases and J by 2 bases; unmatched bases: 7. The CDR3 has 16 residues. Germline lookup yields CDR1 SGHVS and CDR2 FNYEAQ. The DNA for the CDR3 is TGTGCCAGCAGCTTAGCGCTGTGGGAGGGGACCTACGAGCAGTACTTC. Encoded protein: CASSLALWEGTYEQYF.

The chain carries TRBV19 and TRBJ2-5; D is possibly TRBD1 or TRBD2 (7 bases each). This CDR3 spans 14 amino acids. Trimming took 8 bases from V and 4 from J, leaving 17 bases between them. The V gene's germline CDR1 is LNHDA and CDR2 SQIVND (reference sequence). The DNA for the CDR3 is TGTGCCAGTTCAAGACAGGGAGGGAGAGAGACCCAGTACTTC. It translates to CASSRQGGRETQYF. Based on the CDR3 plus reference TRBV19 and TRBJ2-5, the full variable domain is DGGITQSPKYLFRKEGQNVTLSCEQNLNHDAMYWYRQDPGQGLRLIYYSQIVNDFQKGDIAEGYSVSREKKESFPLTVTSAQKNPTAFYLCASSRQGGRETQYFGPGTRLLVL.

This clonotype was picked up a small number of times. This sequence joins TRBV28 and TRBJ2-7; 8 nucleotides line up with TRBD1. CDR1 and CDR2 from the germline V gene are MDHEN and SYDVKM. The CDR3 has 17 residues. V trimming: 4 bases; J trimming: 1 base; junction bases outside the gene matches: 12. CDR3 in amino acids: CASSSRKPGGASYEQYF. CDR3 sequence (DNA): TGTGCCAGCAGTTCGCGCAAACCAGGGGGCGCATCCTACGAGCAGTACTTC.

This clonotype was observed many times. The chain links TRBV7-2 to TRBJ1-5; 11 bases are shared with TRBD1. J gave up 3 bases and V 5 bases, and 15 bases lay outside the gene matches. CDR3 size: 19 residues. CDR1 is SGHTA and CDR2 is FQGNSA in the germline V gene. DNA of the CDR3: TGTGCCAGCAGCCTGCAGAGGTGGGACAGGGGGACCCTCAATCAGCCCCAGCATTTT. Translating gives CASSLQRWDRGTLNQPQHF.

About this clonotype: A clone one base away is much larger, so this may be a read error. CDR3 coding DNA: TGTGCCAGCAGCTCCTCGGGGGCGTTCGAGCAGTACTTC. Its protein is CASSSSGAFEQYF. J is TRBJ2-7 and V is TRBV11-2, with D perhaps assigned TRBD1 or TRBD2 (6 bases each). The CDR3 has 13 amino acids. CDR1 and CDR2 (germline): SGHAT, FQNNGV. Trimming removed 4 bases at V and 6 bases at J, with 13 bases between.

The chain employs TRBV29-1 and TRBJ2-7; 7 bases align to TRBD1. The CDR3 has 14 residues. With V trimmed by 8 bases and J by 0 bases, 10 bases remained unmatched. Germline V gene data show CDR1 as SQVTM and CDR2 as ANQGSEA. CDR3 DNA: TGCAGCAGCCCCAGGGACAGCAGCTCCTACGAGCAGTACTTC. This codes for CSSPRDSSSYEQYF.

The chain carries TRBV7-2 and TRBJ2-7; 10 bases are a match to TRBD2. This CDR3 is 15 amino acids long. The germline gives CDR1 SGHTA, CDR2 FQGNSA. V lost 4 bases to trimming and J lost 2 bases; unmatched junction nucleotides: 5. The CDR3 bases are TGTGCCAGCAGCTCACGGACTAGCGGAACCTACGAGCAGTACTTC. Translation gives CASSSRTSGTYEQYF.

This clonotype was picked up many times. The chain carries TRBV3-1 and TRBJ1-1, with D unresolved. The CDR3 loop spans 12 amino acids. V lost 3 bases to trimming and J lost 0 bases, with 2 bases between them. Per the germline V gene, CDR1 is LGHDT and CDR2 is YNNKEL (reference sequence). The CDR3 sequence is CASSQVNTEAFF. The CDR3 DNA sequence: TGTGCCAGCAGCCAGGTGAACACTGAAGCTTTCTTT.

This clonotype was detected once. No conserved phenylalanine or tryptophan is present at the end of the CDR3, so a read error is the likely explanation. The chain combines TRBV7-2 with TRBJ2-7; 8 positions agree with TRBD1. The CDR3 length is 15 residues. Trimming removed 7 bases from V and 0 bases from J; junction bases left unmatched: 8. CDR1 and CDR2 from the germline V gene are SGHTA and FQGNSA. CDR3: CASTQFRGPSYEQYS. The DNA for the CDR3 is TGTGCCAGCACCCAGTTCAGGGGGCCCTCCTACGAGCAGTACTCC.

This clonotype has at least ten counts. This chain uses TRBV20-1 with TRBJ1-2; 7 bases align to TRBD1. V was clipped by 6 bases and J by 7 bases; unmatched bases: 5. The length of the CDR3 is 11 residues. CDR1 is DFQATT and CDR2 is SNEGSKA in the germline V gene (reference sequence). DNA of the CDR3: TGCAGTGCGGGACAGTTGGGTGGCTACACCTTC. It yields the protein CSAGQLGGYTF.

This clonotype was counted many times. J is TRBJ1-3 and V is TRBV4-3, with TRBD1 matching over 7 bases. CDR1 is LGHNA and CDR2 is YSLEER in the germline V gene. The CDR3 totals 15 residues. The V gene end was trimmed by 3 bases and the J gene end by 2 bases; junction bases not matched to a gene: 4. This CDR3 reads CASSQTGIAGNTIYF. CDR3 nucleotide sequence: TGCGCCAGCAGCCAGACAGGGATCGCTGGAAACACCATATATTTT.

The J gene is TRBJ2-5, the V gene TRBV5-1; D is uncertain. CDR1 and CDR2 (germline): SGHRS, YFSETQ. The CDR3 spans 12 residues. Trimming removed 4 bases at V and 3 bases at J, with 7 bases between. CDR3 coding DNA: TGCGCCAGCAGCCCAACGGAAGAGACCCAGTACTTC. Its translation: CASSPTEETQYF.

The rearrangement links TRBV2 to TRBJ2-1; no clear D gene. Germline V gene sequence: CDR1 SNHLY, CDR2 FYNNEI. The CDR3 covers 12 residues. With 3 bases removed from V and 6 bases from J, the gap between germline ends came to 6 bases. The CDR3: CASSEGSNEQFF. For the CDR3, the DNA is TGTGCCAGCAGTGAGGGCAGCAATGAGCAGTTCTTC.

This clonotype was counted at least ten times. This chain uses TRBV12-3 or TRBV12-4 with TRBJ2-7; possible D gene TRBD1, 6 bases. The CDR3 loop spans 13 amino acids. V was shortened by 2 bases and J by 3 bases, with 8 bases between the two germline ends. The CDR3 region has the DNA TGTGCCAGCAGTTTAAGGGACAACTACGAGCAGTACTTC. Protein: CASSLRDNYEQYF.

The V call is TRBV2, the J call TRBJ1-5; no definite D call. CDR1 is SNHLY and CDR2 is FYNNEI in the germline V gene. This CDR3 is built from 15 residues. Trimming pared 7 bases from V and 6 bases from J, leaving 19 bases between. CDR3 sequence reads: CASTLGLAEGQPQHF. The CDR3 DNA reads as TGTGCCAGCACCCTGGGCCTGGCAGAGGGTCAGCCCCAGCATTTT.

This clonotype was seen many times. This rearrangement joins TRBV20-1 to TRBJ2-7, with 7 positions matching TRBD2. J gave up 2 bases and V 6 bases, and 7 bases lay outside the gene matches. CDR3 length equals 13 residues. Germline lookup yields CDR1 DFQATT and CDR2 SNEGSKA (reference sequence). For the CDR3, the DNA is TGCAGTGCAGTCGGGGGGAAGCCCTACGAGCAGTACTTC. It yields the protein CSAVGGKPYEQYF.

This clonotype was recorded only once. This is likely a read error, given that the CDR3 carries no conserved phenylalanine or tryptophan at its end. The V and J genes are TRBV24-1 and TRBJ1-5, with D hard to call. The CDR3 length is 15 residues. Trimming left V 4 bases short and J 2 bases short, with 11 bases between. The germline V gene encodes CDR1 KGHDR and CDR2 SFDVKD. Here the CDR3 reads CATSDRFAGNQPQHL. The CDR3 DNA is TGTGCCACCAGTGACAGGTTTGCGGGCAATCAGCCCCAGCATCTT.

The chain couples TRBV10-3 to TRBJ2-7, with TRBD2 matching over 7 bases. The V gene's germline CDR1 is ENHRY and CDR2 SYGVKD. The ends lost 2 bases at V and 6 bases at J; junction bases unmatched: 7. The CDR3 totals 14 residues. DNA of the CDR3: TGTGCCATCAGTGAGGCCCTAGCGGCTTCCGAGCAGTACTTC. Amino acids: CAISEALAASEQYF.

The chain carries TRBV6-2 or TRBV6-3 and TRBJ2-3, with no clear D. V was clipped by 2 bases and J by 4 bases, with 7 bases between them. CDR1 is MNHEY, CDR2 SVGEGT, per germline. The CDR3 is made up of 13 amino acids. The CDR3 is CASSYPFSDTQYF. In nucleotides, the CDR3 is TGTGCCAGCAGTTACCCCTTTTCAGATACGCAGTATTTT.

The chain carries TRBV19 and TRBJ2-2; D is uncertain. V lost 4 bases, J lost 5 bases, and 8 bases lay in between. Germline CDR1 and CDR2: LNHDA and SQIVND (reference sequence). This CDR3 spans 13 amino acids. CDR3 sequence reads: CASSRTVTGELFF. In DNA, the CDR3 is TGTGCCAGTAGTAGAACAGTTACCGGGGAGCTGTTTTTT.

This clonotype was found a few times. This chain connects TRBV2 to TRBJ1-2; D is ambiguous. CDR3 length equals 12 residues. In germline, CDR1 is SNHLY, CDR2 FYNNEI. Trimming cost V 2 bases and J 4 bases, with 5 bases left between them. CDR3 sequence: CASSEQLYGYTF. The CDR3 DNA sequence: TGTGCCAGCAGTGAACAGCTCTATGGCTACACCTTC.

The chain is built from TRBV24-1 and TRBJ1-5; D ambiguous. Looked up from germline, CDR1 is KGHDR and CDR2 is SFDVKD. The CDR3 contains 12 residues. Trimming cost V 8 bases and J 3 bases, with 7 bases left between them. CDR3 nucleotides: TGTGCCACCACCGGCACCAATCAGCCCCAGCATTTT. This codes for CATTGTNQPQHF.

About this clonotype itself: One junction end does not reproduce the germline sequence, and a read error may be involved. The rearrangement links TRBV2 to TRBJ1-1; TRBD1 is a possible D gene (6 bases). CDR1 is SNHLY, CDR2 FYNNEI, per germline. The CDR3 has 15 residues. The CDR3 nucleotides are TGTACCAGCAGTGCCCAACAGGGTCGGAACACTGAAGCTTTCTTT. As protein: CTSSAQQGRNTEAFF.

Regarding this clonotype: Relative to the germline gene, one junction end is altered; a read error may explain this. The V call is TRBV7-9, the J call TRBJ2-5, with 9 bases aligning to TRBD1. CDR1 and CDR2 (germline): SEHNR, FQNEAQ (reference sequence). The CDR3 has 12 amino acids. The DNA of the CDR3 is TGTGCCAGCAGCTTGCCTACAGGGGGCCTGTTCTTC. It is translated as CASSLPTGGLFF.

This clonotype has only a few counts. The V and J genes are TRBV6-4 and TRBJ1-3; D not certain. CDR1 is MRHNA and CDR2 is SNTAGT in the germline V gene. The CDR3 consists of 16 residues. V lost 9 bases to trimming and J lost 3 bases, with 21 bases between them. The CDR3 DNA reads TGTGCCAGACCCGTAAGGGCCCGGCAGAATGGAAACACCATATATTTT. Protein sequence: CARPVRARQNGNTIYF.

The chain couples TRBV6-1 to TRBJ1-6, with D unclear. The germline gives CDR1 MNHNS, CDR2 SASEGT. The CDR3 runs to 14 residues. V gave up 6 bases and J gave up 8 bases, with 14 bases separating them. DNA for the CDR3: TGTGCCAGCAGCCAACGACGAACGCATTCACCCCTCCACTTT. It yields the protein CASSQRRTHSPLHF.

This clonotype showed up many times. The V and J genes are TRBV13 and TRBJ2-5; 8 bases map to TRBD2. The trim removed 0 bases at V and 7 bases at J, leaving 1 base unmatched. The V gene's germline CDR1 is PRHDT and CDR2 FYEKMQ (reference sequence). The length of the CDR3 is 13 residues. CDR3 DNA: TGTGCCAGCAGCTTAGGCCGGGAGGGGACCCAGTACTTC. This sequence encodes CASSLGREGTQYF.

The V and J genes are TRBV20-1 and TRBJ2-3; D is perhaps TRBD1 (6 bases). Trimming stripped 3 bases from V and 6 bases from J, with 7 bases between. From germline, CDR1 is DFQATT and CDR2 SNEGSKA (reference sequence). CDR3 length: 11 residues. CDR3 DNA: TGCAGTGCTAGCACAGGGGATACGCAGTATTTT. Translated: CSASTGDTQYF.